The present TCR beta chain was sequenced within a study of blood T cells in healthy people across ages. In its sample, this clonotype was seen a few times. Its antigen is currently unknown. Through a sample-barcoded 5' primer and a J-beta primer mix, a second PCR was run for roughly 7 to 12 cycles. Using its own MiXCR run on the 5' RACE reads, TCRdb lists one record per CDR3 protein. The sample consists of about 970,000 distinct CDR3 sequences, about 53% of them appearing once. Study outcomes and limitations: In these data, TCR beta diversity tracked strongly with naive T cell percentage.

Per the germline V gene, CDR1 is SGHTA and CDR2 is FQGNSA. Between the trimmed V and J ends, which lost 6 bases and 2 bases, there was a span of 24 bases. The CDR3 covers 18 residues. J is TRBJ2-3 and V is TRBV7-2; perhaps TRBD2 as D (5 bases). This receptor was taken from a woman aged 60 to 75 in good health. Source material: blood. The CDR3 DNA reads TGTGCCAGCAGTCCCGCGCTTCTTTTGGGAGTAACCACAGATACGCAGTATTTT. Protein: CASSPALLLGVTTDTQYF.